Listed below are T cell receptor beta chains from one sample, sequenced in a study of STAT3 mutations in large granular lymphocyte leukemia. Produced via immunoSEQ multiplex PCR; TCRdb's table is partial and in-frame only. Of 1,500 to 2,000 clones in the sample, around 62% are singletons; the top ten hold under 75%. The source material was peripheral blood mononuclear cells. These receptors came from a man in his forties or fifties with T-cell large granular lymphocyte leukemia. Some clones in this sample may be carry-over from other donors' samples. Both conserved end residues are trimmed from each CDR3. Fields, in order: V gene, J gene, CDR3 protein.

TRBV6-5,TRBJ1-2,ASSYADRTNYGYT
TRBV6-5,TRBJ2-6,ASSYSGASGANVLT
TRBV9,TRBJ2-7,ASSVGGQEGEQY
TRBV7-9,TRBJ2-3,ASSLEQGSTDTQY
TRBV9,TRBJ1-2,ASSALKLGPDYGYT
TRBV10-2,TRBJ1-5,ASSHSFSNQPQH
TRBV18,TRBJ2-3,ASSPSSGALGDTQY
TRBV6-4,TRBJ2-1,ASSDPTRLAVYNEQF
TRBV7-9,TRBJ1-3,ASSRRTVFSGNTIY
TRBV7-2,TRBJ2-7,ASSLAHPVSGRAYEQY
TRBV29-1,TRBJ2-5,SVATSGLAGGPQETQY
TRBV29-1,TRBJ1-5,SVEVGKDQPQH
TRBV29-1,TRBJ1-2,SAVGGYGYT
TRBV29-1,TRBJ1-2,SVNTPYKDRVSGYT
TRBV18,TRBJ1-1,ASTGELMNTEAF
TRBV18,TRBJ2-4,ASSHRTEGKNIQY
TRBV30,TRBJ1-1,AWSVHKGTEAF
TRBV18,TRBJ2-3,ASSPGQGAGTDTQY
TRBV9,TRBJ2-5,ASSATSRGETQY
TRBV30,TRBJ1-1,AWSDSRGPVNTEAF
TRBV7-9,TRBJ2-5,ASSPPLGEGSETQY
TRBV5-1,TRBJ1-5,ASSFQGNQPQH
TRBV6-5,TRBJ1-1,ASSYSRSEQAF
TRBV30,TRBJ1-5,AWNRQGGGQPQH
TRBV5-4,TRBJ1-1,ASSLTDHTEAF
TRBV6-5,TRBJ1-1,ASSRTGSTEAF
TRBV4-2,TRBJ1-1,ASSQDLRAAEAF
TRBV6-5,TRBJ1-1,ASSDVENTEAF
TRBV18,TRBJ1-6,ASSQDLRDSPLH
TRBV6-5,TRBJ2-7,ASSYGQGGEQY
TRBV13,TRBJ2-1,ASSYAGLLHNEQF
TRBV5-1,TRBJ2-1,ASSSNPGQGFNEQF
TRBV29-1,TRBJ2-7,SVEGIPTVGSYEQY
TRBV10-3,TRBJ2-1,AISESYRTSGSSEQF
TRBV5-6,TRBJ1-5,ASSLGGLGSNQPQH
TRBV5-6,TRBJ1-6,ASSKQGLVYNSPLH
TRBV5-1,TRBJ2-3,ASQGGSGFTDTQY
TRBV9,TRBJ1-2,ASSPPGQASGYT
TRBV18,TRBJ2-7,ASYSGEGSYEQY
TRBV7-9,TRBJ2-7,ASSSGRTGNEQY
TRBV18,TRBJ1-1,ASGVGAEAF
TRBV4-1,TRBJ1-1,ASSPSTGLGAF
TRBV5-8,TRBJ2-4,ASSLAVQAKNIQY
TRBV6-4,TRBJ1-1,ASSDSADSEAF
TRBV9,TRBJ2-1,ASSVLGNNEQF
TRBV30,TRBJ2-5,AWGQGAREGETQY
TRBV29-1,TRBJ2-5,SGALETQY
TRBV10-3,TRBJ1-2,AISEQKLLFGYT
TRBV4-1,TRBJ2-7,ASSQEGVSYEQY
TRBV5-1,TRBJ1-1,ASSLWGHTEAF
TRBV6-5,TRBJ2-7,ASSPGTSGFYEQY
TRBV7-9,TRBJ1-1,ASSLGTPGSEAF
TRBV18,TRBJ1-1,ASSHTGMNTEAF
TRBV7-8,TRBJ1-2,ASSTRDRVNGYT
TRBV9,TRBJ1-5,ASSVEGGFNQPQH
TRBV18,TRBJ2-2,ASSPTPVKDGELF
TRBV30,TRBJ2-7,AWSWSRVRDEQY
TRBV7-9,TRBJ1-3,ASSPWTVWIEVSGNTIY
TRBV9,TRBJ2-3,ASSVAGASTDTQY
TRBV5-4,TRBJ1-1,ASSSGNTEAF